This record covers a single T cell receptor (beta chain). Its target is not known. The CDR3 is 13 residues long. V was trimmed by 0 bases and J by 6 bases, leaving 9 bases between them. In germline, CDR1 is MNHEY, CDR2 SMNVEV (reference sequence). This entry comes from a study of CD8 T cells in ankylosing spondylitis. Regarding the study as a whole: The authors reported significant enrichment of disease-linked clones in matched ankylosing spondylitis synovial fluid. About 8 highly homologous variants made up a TCR beta motif, and this motif appeared characteristic of ankylosing spondylitis blood.

TCRdb redid the calling of the 5' RACE reads with MiXCR, one entry per CDR3 protein. The data contain roughly 370,000 distinct CDR3 sequences, under 25% of them singletons. The origin of this receptor is a male donor with ankylosing spondylitis. This chain uses TRBV27 with TRBJ2-7, with D possibly TRBD1 on 5 matching bases. Sequencing input: blood, either unsorted or a sorted T cell fraction (not recorded which). This CDR3 reads CASSLSGLGEQYF. CDR3 bases: TGTGCCAGCAGTTTATCGGGGCTTGGCGAGCAGTACTTC.